What follows is one T cell receptor (beta chain) and its context. Blood, whole and unfractionated, served as the source for total RNA extraction. These data are taken from a study of human T cells and chemical hapten exposure. TCRdb reprocessed the 5' RACE reads via MiXCR and lists one record per CDR3 protein. The sample comprises under 150,000 distinct CDR3 sequences, 15% to 20% of which are singletons, and around 2.8% rests with the top ten. The germline V gene encodes CDR1 MNHEY and CDR2 SVGEGT. The V end was cut by 4 bases, the J end by 8 bases, with 15 bases between. The CDR3 has 15 residues. The gene calls are TRBV6-2 or TRBV6-3 and TRBJ1-6, with a tentative D call TRBD1 (5 bases). The sequence derives from a human donor in good health. The CDR3 DNA follows: TGTGCCAGCAGTTCTAGGACAAAGCCCGATTCACCCCTCCACTTT. As protein: CASSSRTKPDSPLHF.